This T cell receptor beta chain appears in the sequencing data of a study of T-cell memory formation after mild COVID-19. Overall study context: Largely donor-specific sequence clusters came from two donors. Study-level findings and limits: Nothing confirmed that second-wave clones peaking on day 37 were specific for SARS-CoV-2.

With constant-segment primers, 5'RACE yielded cDNA libraries of TCR alpha and TCR beta that carried sample barcodes and UMIs. TCRdb fed the 5' RACE reads into MiXCR, producing one record per CDR3 protein. Found here are 500,000 to 650,000 distinct CDR3 sequences, less than 25% of them singletons; the top ten hold approximately 8.4%. In its sample, this clonotype was seen a few times. Its target is not known. The V gene end was trimmed by 3 bases and the J gene end by 4 bases; junction bases not matched to a gene: 10. Per the germline V gene, CDR1 is LGHNA and CDR2 is YNFKEQ. The CDR3 spans 17 residues.

This receptor was taken from an adult woman who had mild COVID-19 (a few samples of this study predate the infection). Cell type and time point are not known. Sequencing was performed on PBMCs or a T cell subset sorted from them (not recorded which). The chain carries TRBV4-2 and TRBJ1-2; TRBD1 matches 11 bases. This CDR3 reads CASSHPPGTGGSYGYTF. The DNA of the CDR3 is TGTGCCAGCAGCCATCCTCCAGGGACAGGGGGATCCTATGGCTACACCTTC.